The T cell receptor beta chain described here comes from a study of T cells in Graves' hyperthyroidism and ophthalmopathy. Overall study findings and caveats: A model of 13 V-J pairs discriminated ophthalmopathy from stable hyperthyroidism. Within blood appeared most thyroid clonotypes that had expanded above 0.001. The model foresaw ophthalmopathy a median roughly 6 months prior to onset.

The PBMCs were taken from more than 8 ml of fresh peripheral blood. This clonotype was seen ten or more times. Its target is unknown. TCR beta CDR3 regions were amplified from RNA. The TCR CDR3 was amplified in a first-round RT-PCR using the HTBI primer set. MiXCR, applied by TCRdb to the multiplex PCR reads, yields one record per CDR3 protein. The sample contains about 600,000 distinct CDR3 sequences, around 13% of which appear only once. CDR3 length equals 11 residues. The V and J ends lost 2 bases and 6 bases respectively, with 3 bases between them. The chain recombines TRBV12-3 or TRBV12-4 with TRBJ2-3; D remains unclear. The sequence was collected from a woman aged 45-65 years with Graves' ophthalmopathy. Sequencing was performed on blood. CDR3 DNA: TGTGCCAGCAGTTTATATGATACGCAGTATTTT. It is translated as CASSLYDTQYF.